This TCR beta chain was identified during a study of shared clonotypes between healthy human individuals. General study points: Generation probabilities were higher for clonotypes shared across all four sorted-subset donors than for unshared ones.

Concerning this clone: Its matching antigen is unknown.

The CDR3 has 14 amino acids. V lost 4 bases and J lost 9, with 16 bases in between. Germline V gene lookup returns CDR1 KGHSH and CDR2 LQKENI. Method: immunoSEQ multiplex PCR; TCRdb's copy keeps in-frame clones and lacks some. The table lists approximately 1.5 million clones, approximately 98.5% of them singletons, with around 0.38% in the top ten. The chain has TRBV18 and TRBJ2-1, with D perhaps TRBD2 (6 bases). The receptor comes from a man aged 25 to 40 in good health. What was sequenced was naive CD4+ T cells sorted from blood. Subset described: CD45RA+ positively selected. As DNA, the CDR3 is TGTGCCAGCTCACGACTAGGCGTCATGGGTGAGCAGTTCTTC. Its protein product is CASSRLGVMGEQFF.